One sample yielded the 31 T cell receptor beta chains listed below, sequenced in a study of vaccination effects on CD4 cells after COVID-19. Method: immunoSEQ multiplex PCR; TCRdb's copy keeps in-frame clones and lacks some. The table includes 20,000 to 30,000 clones, approximately 80% detected once. Peptide-pool stimulation followed by sequencing identified expanded antigen-specific CD4+ clonotypes in the ViraFEST assay. Isolation of CD4+ T cells took place after 10 days of culture. The infection with SARS-CoV-2 (confirmed by PCR) occurred in this person between March and December 2020. No cognate antigen is known for these TCRs. Sequenced material: CD4+ T cells from PBMCs cultured with HCoV-NL63 spike peptides, taken before COVID-19 vaccination. These receptors were collected from a human donor who had a prior SARS-CoV-2 infection.

V is TRBV5-6 and J is TRBJ2-5; the D is unclear. The CDR3 has 13 amino acids. V was cut by 0 bases and J by 4 bases, with 7 bases left in between. CDR1 and CDR2 (germline): SGHDT, YYEEEE. Here the CDR3 DNA reads TGTGCCAGCAGCTTGGCTTCCTCAGAGACCCAGTACTTC. Its protein product is CASSLASSETQYF.

The J gene is TRBJ2-7, the V gene TRBV30, with 9 bases matching TRBD2. Germline CDR1 GTSNPN, CDR2 SVGIG (reference sequence). Trimming removed 0 bases from V and 7 bases from J; junction bases left unmatched: 13. This CDR3 is built from 16 residues. The CDR3 is CAWSVSGLGLAGEQYF. DNA of the CDR3: TGTGCCTGGAGTGTATCCGGTTTGGGACTAGCTGGAGAGCAGTACTTC. Full variable domain (rest looked up from reference TRBV30 and TRBJ2-7): SQTIHQWPATLVQPVGSPLSLECTVEGTSNPNLYWYRQAAGRGLQLLFYSVGIGQISSEVPQNLSASRPQDRQFILSSKKLLLSDSGFYLCAWSVSGLGLAGEQYFGPGTRLTVT.

This clone was counted only a few times. The V gene is TRBV4-1, the J gene TRBJ2-7, with 7 bases matching TRBD2. Per the germline V gene, CDR1 is MGHRA and CDR2 is YSYEKL. The V and J ends lost 0 bases and 2 bases, in that order; junction bases with no gene match: 13. This CDR3 is built from 18 residues. CDR3 nucleotide sequence: TGCGCCAGCAGCCAAGATATGTGGGGAGGGAAGAGGGCCTACGAGCAGTACTTC. This translates into CASSQDMWGGKRAYEQYF.

V usage is TRBV5-1 and J usage is TRBJ1-2; 9 bases are a match to TRBD1. The CDR3 is made up of 14 amino acids. The V and J ends lost 0 bases and 4 bases, in that order; junction bases with no gene match: 1. The V gene's germline CDR1 is SGHRS and CDR2 YFSETQ. CDR3 region: CASSLEGQGYGYTF. In DNA form, the CDR3 reads TGCGCCAGCAGCTTGGAGGGACAGGGCTATGGCTACACCTTC.

The gene calls are TRBV15 and TRBJ2-7, with D possibly being TRBD1 (6 bases). CDR1 and CDR2 from the germline V gene are LNHNV and YYDKDF (reference sequence). The CDR3 has 13 residues. V lost 3 bases to trimming and J lost 2 bases, with 8 bases between them. The CDR3 nucleotides are TGTGCCACCAGCAGGGACAGCACCTACGAGCAGTACTTC. Encoded protein: CATSRDSTYEQYF.

This chain links TRBV10-3 with TRBJ2-2; D remains ambiguous. V lost 0 bases to trimming and J lost 0 bases, with 8 bases between them. The CDR3 runs to 16 residues. The V gene's germline CDR1 is ENHRY and CDR2 SYGVKD. The DNA for the CDR3 is TGTGCCATCAGTGAGTCAGGACCGACGAACACCGGGGAGCTGTTTTTT. Its protein product is CAISESGPTNTGELFF.

About this clone: The junction departs from the called germline gene at one end, perhaps through a read error. The rearrangement uses TRBV6-2 or TRBV6-3 and TRBJ2-5, with D uncertain. Per germline, CDR1 MNHEY and CDR2 SVGEGT. The CDR3 spans 15 residues. CDR3 sequence: CASSYSDGGLENQYF. The CDR3 bases are TGTGCCAGCAGTTACTCGGACGGCGGATTGGAGAACCAGTACTTC.

This chain uses TRBV7-2 with TRBJ1-6; 9 bases align to TRBD1. The CDR3 is 14 residues long. The V and J ends lost 6 bases and 10 bases, in that order; junction bases with no gene match: 7. Looked up from germline, CDR1 is SGHTA and CDR2 is FQGNSA. The CDR3: CASRGTGSMSPLHF. In nucleotides, the CDR3 is TGTGCCAGCAGGGGGACAGGGTCGATGTCACCCCTCCACTTT.

The CDR3: CSASSGPGDTQYF. The CDR3 DNA reads as TGCAGTGCTAGTTCGGGGCCTGGGGATACGCAGTATTTT. This chain connects TRBV20-1 to TRBJ2-3, with D possibly called TRBD1 or TRBD2 (5 bases each). CDR1 DFQATT and CDR2 SNEGSKA come from the germline V gene (reference sequence). The V and J ends lost 3 bases and 6 bases respectively, with 13 bases between them. The CDR3 runs 13 residues.

This chain uses TRBV19 with TRBJ2-1; 16 bases are a match to TRBD2. V trimming: 6 bases; J trimming: 11 bases; junction bases outside the gene matches: 7. The CDR3 consists of 15 residues. In germline, CDR1 is LNHDA, CDR2 SQIVND (reference sequence). CDR3 DNA: TGTGCCAGTAGCACCGGGACTAGCGGGGGGGGGAAGCAGTTCTTC. Translated, it gives CASSTGTSGGGKQFF.

The chain carries TRBV7-2 and TRBJ2-5, with 12 bases matching TRBD2. The CDR3 extends over 17 amino acids. V dropped 3 bases and J dropped 5; count of bases not matched to a gene: 10. Germline CDR1 is SGHTA and CDR2 is FQGNSA. The CDR3 nucleotides are TGTGCCAGCAGCTTGGAGACTAGCGGGAGTCAACGGGAGACCCAGTACTTC. It encodes CASSLETSGSQRETQYF. Drawing the rest from reference TRBV7-2 and TRBJ2-5, the complete variable domain is GAGVSQSPSNKVTEKGKDVELRCDPISGHTALYWYRQSLGQGLEFLIYFQGNSAPDKSGLPSDRFSAERTGGSVSTLTIQRTQQEDSAVYLCASSLETSGSQRETQYFGPGTRLLVL.

The chain recombines TRBV27 with TRBJ2-2; TRBD2 might be the D (5 bases). Deletions cut 3 bases from V and 7 bases from J, with 6 bases between. The CDR3 consists of 12 residues. Germline values: CDR1 MNHEY, CDR2 SMNVEV (reference sequence). The CDR3 sequence is CASSFRDGELFF. As DNA, the CDR3 is TGTGCCAGCAGTTTTCGGGACGGGGAGCTGTTTTTT.

This chain links TRBV11-3 with TRBJ1-2; possible D gene TRBD1, 6 bases. Trimming took off 1 base at V and 0 bases at J, with 18 bases between the two ends. Germline V gene lookup returns CDR1 SGHNT and CDR2 YENEEA. The CDR3 sequence is 18 residues long. DNA for the CDR3: TGTGCCAGCAGCTTAGGGGAGTGGCAGGGGACTTCTAACTATGGCTACACCTTC. Its translation is CASSLGEWQGTSNYGYTF.

The genes are TRBV5-1 and TRBJ2-5; 9 bases line up with TRBD2. CDR1 is SGHRS, CDR2 YFSETQ, per germline. The length of the CDR3 is 16 residues. V was clipped by 2 bases and J by 5 bases; unmatched bases: 10. The DNA for the CDR3 is TGCGCCAGCAGCTTAAGTAGCGGGGGCCTCCAGGAGACCCAGTACTTC. It encodes CASSLSSGGLQETQYF.

The gene calls are TRBV6-8 and TRBJ2-5; D uncertain. The CDR3 is 15 residues long. Germline CDR1 reads MNHGY; CDR2 reads SAAAGT. V lost 0 bases and J 7 bases, leaving 15 bases between the germline ends. CDR3 in amino acids: CASSYSRLGLGTQYF. The CDR3 nucleotides are TGTGCCAGCAGTTACTCGCGGCTAGGATTAGGGACCCAGTACTTC.

The rearrangement uses TRBV6-5 and TRBJ1-5; weak D call: TRBD1 (5 bases). The germline gives CDR1 MNHEY, CDR2 SVGAGI. Trimming took 7 bases from V and 0 from J, leaving 13 bases between them. The CDR3 spans 15 residues. The CDR3 DNA follows: TGTGCCAGCAATGGGGCACTCATTAGCAATCAGCCCCAGCATTTT. Residues: CASNGALISNQPQHF.

The chain carries TRBV19 and TRBJ2-2; TRBD1 matches 9 bases. Germline V gives CDR1 LNHDA, CDR2 SQIVND (reference sequence). CDR3 length: 14 residues. V shed 6 bases, J shed 5 bases, and the junction held 4 bases outside the gene matches. CDR3 in amino acids: CASRGQGGTGELFF. The CDR3 DNA reads as TGTGCCAGTAGGGGACAGGGAGGGACCGGGGAGCTGTTTTTT.

The gene calls are TRBV9 and TRBJ1-5; TRBD1 is a possible D gene (5 bases). CDR3 size: 15 residues. V shed 0 bases and J shed 5 bases, with 12 bases lying between them. In germline, CDR1 is SGDLS, CDR2 YYNGEE. CDR3: CASSVDGGSYQPQHF. Here the CDR3 DNA reads TGTGCCAGCAGCGTAGACGGGGGATCATATCAGCCCCAGCATTTT.

This clone appeared a few times. The rearrangement joins TRBV2 to TRBJ2-1; D unclear. CDR1 and CDR2 from the germline V gene are SNHLY and FYNNEI. The CDR3 covers 14 residues. The V gene lost 4 bases and the J gene lost 7 bases, with 14 bases spanning the gap. CDR3 sequence (DNA): TGTGCCAGCAGTGGGTTTGGCTCCAGTAATGAGCAGTTCTTC. Translated: CASSGFGSSNEQFF.

The V call is TRBV5-4, the J call TRBJ1-2, with D perhaps TRBD1 (6 bases). Between the trimmed V and J ends, which lost 4 bases and 2 bases, there was a span of 18 bases. This CDR3 is built from 16 residues. Germline assignment: CDR1 SGHNT and CDR2 YYREEE (reference sequence). DNA of the CDR3: TGTGCCAGCAGCCTAGGGGGAGGGACGGAGAACTATGGCTACACCTTC. Encoded protein: CASSLGGGTENYGYTF. Looking up the rest from reference TRBV5-4 and TRBJ1-2 gives the full variable domain: ETGVTQSPTHLIKTRGQQVTLRCSSQSGHNTVSWYQQALGQGPQFIFQYYREEENGRGNFPPRFSGLQFPNYSSELNVNALELDDSALYLCASSLGGGTENYGYTFGSGTRLTVV.

This chain uses TRBV18 with TRBJ1-2, with D maybe TRBD1 (6 bases). Looked up from germline, CDR1 is KGHSH and CDR2 is LQKENI. With 1 base removed from V and 4 bases from J, the gap between germline ends came to 16 bases. This CDR3 has 16 residues. DNA for the CDR3: TGTGCCAGCTCACCACGAATAAACAGGGAGACCTATGGCTACACCTTC. Its protein product is CASSPRINRETYGYTF.

The J gene is TRBJ2-3, the V gene TRBV6-5; TRBD1 matches at 10 bases. CDR1 is MNHEY, CDR2 SVGAGI, per germline. CDR3 length: 14 residues. Unmatched junction bases numbered 2, after V lost 2 bases and J lost 6 bases. The CDR3 sequence: CASSYGDRGDTQYF. CDR3 bases: TGTGCCAGCAGTTACGGGGACAGGGGTGATACGCAGTATTTT.

The V gene is TRBV5-8, the J gene TRBJ2-5, with a weak D call TRBD1 (6 bases). The CDR3 spans 17 residues. Trimming took 0 bases from V and 4 from J, leaving 19 bases between them. CDR1 is SGHTS, CDR2 YDEGEE, per germline. The CDR3 bases are TGTGCCAGCAGCTTGGGTCTCCAGGGGCTAGGACGAGAGACCCAGTACTTC. This sequence encodes CASSLGLQGLGRETQYF.

The chain has TRBV2 and TRBJ2-2, with D possibly TRBD1 on 6 matching bases. The CDR3 extends over 13 amino acids. Deletions cut 7 bases from V and 3 bases from J, with 9 bases between. Germline CDR1 is SNHLY and CDR2 is FYNNEI. In DNA form, the CDR3 reads TGTGCCAGCAACAGGGAAGACACCGGGGAGCTGTTTTTT. Its translation: CASNREDTGELFF.

The chain employs TRBV7-8 and TRBJ1-2; tentative D call: TRBD1 (5 bases). The CDR3 is 13 amino acids. Trimming pared 0 bases from V and 8 bases from J, leaving 10 bases between. The germline gives CDR1 SGHVS, CDR2 FQNEAQ. The CDR3 loop reads CASSLARGAGYTF. CDR3 nucleotides: TGTGCCAGCAGCTTAGCGCGAGGGGCAGGCTACACCTTC.

This chain joins TRBV7-9 and TRBJ1-2; 7 positions match TRBD1. From germline, CDR1 is SEHNR and CDR2 FQNEAQ (reference sequence). This CDR3 comprises 13 residues. The J segment lost 6 bases and the V segment lost 2 bases, leaving 3 bases of the junction unmatched. The CDR3 DNA follows: TGTGCCAGCAGCTTAAAGGGGGCGGATGGCTACACCTTC. Protein: CASSLKGADGYTF.

The chain couples TRBV10-3 to TRBJ2-7, with D perhaps matching TRBD1 (5 bases). Trimming took off 3 bases at V and 3 bases at J, with 12 bases between the two ends. This CDR3 region has 14 residues. Germline V gene lookup returns CDR1 ENHRY and CDR2 SYGVKD. The CDR3 nucleotides read TGTGCCATCAGTGAAATGGACAAACACTACGAGCAGTACTTC. This encodes CAISEMDKHYEQYF.

The V gene is TRBV5-1, the J gene TRBJ1-1, with 9 positions matching TRBD1. CDR3 length: 15 amino acids. The V gene end was trimmed by 4 bases and the J gene end by 4 bases; junction bases not matched to a gene: 8. Germline CDR1 reads SGHRS; CDR2 reads YFSETQ. CDR3 coding DNA: TGCGCCAGCAGCCAAGGGACAGGGATGAGCACTGAAGCTTTCTTT. Its translation is CASSQGTGMSTEAFF.

The V and J genes are TRBV27 and TRBJ1-2; 7 bases are shared with TRBD1. The CDR3 contains 14 residues. V lost 4 bases, J lost 4 bases, and 6 bases stayed unmatched. The germline CDR1 and CDR2 sequences are MNHEY and SMNVEV (reference sequence). This CDR3 reads CASSSRDSLYGYTF. In DNA, the CDR3 is TGTGCCAGCAGTTCCCGGGACAGCCTCTATGGCTACACCTTC.

This sequence joins TRBV18 and TRBJ2-1; 8 positions match TRBD1. Germline V lookup: CDR1 KGHSH, CDR2 LQKENI. The CDR3 runs 16 residues. Trimming cost V 3 bases and J 5 bases; bases outside gene matches: 9. The CDR3 bases are TGTGCCAGCTCACCTACAGGGGGTTCAGGAAACAATGAGCAGTTCTTC. Residues: CASSPTGGSGNNEQFF. Filled out from reference TRBV18 and TRBJ2-1, the complete variable domain reads NAGVMQNPRHLVRRRGQEARLRCSPMKGHSHVYWYRQLPEEGLKFMVYLQKENIIDESGMPKERFSAEFPKEGPSILRIQQVVRGDSAAYFCASSPTGGSGNNEQFFGPGTRLTVL.

The V and J genes are TRBV28 and TRBJ1-3; D ambiguous. The length of the CDR3 is 17 residues. The germline CDR1 and CDR2 sequences are MDHEN and SYDVKM. Trimming left V 7 bases short and J 0 bases short, with 19 bases between. CDR3 DNA: TGTGCCAGCACCTCCGGAGAAGAGGCCCGCTCTGGAAACACCATATATTTT. Its protein product is CASTSGEEARSGNTIYF.